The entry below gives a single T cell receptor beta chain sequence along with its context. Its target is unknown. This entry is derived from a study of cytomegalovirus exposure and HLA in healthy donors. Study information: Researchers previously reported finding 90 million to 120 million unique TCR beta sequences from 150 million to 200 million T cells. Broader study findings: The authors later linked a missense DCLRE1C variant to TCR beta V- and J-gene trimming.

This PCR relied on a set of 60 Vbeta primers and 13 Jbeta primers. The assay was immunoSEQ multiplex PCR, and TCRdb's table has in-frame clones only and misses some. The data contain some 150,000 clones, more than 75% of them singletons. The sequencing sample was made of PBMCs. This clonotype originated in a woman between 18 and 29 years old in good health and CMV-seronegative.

CDR3: CASRRDTDTQYF. CDR3 in DNA: TGTGCCAGCAGGAGAGACACAGATACGCAGTATTTT. The J gene is TRBJ2-3, the V gene TRBV5-4; D unresolved. Trimming took off 5 bases at V and 2 bases at J, with 6 bases between the two ends. Germline V gene data show CDR1 as SGHNT and CDR2 as YYREEE (reference sequence). The length of the CDR3 is 12 residues.